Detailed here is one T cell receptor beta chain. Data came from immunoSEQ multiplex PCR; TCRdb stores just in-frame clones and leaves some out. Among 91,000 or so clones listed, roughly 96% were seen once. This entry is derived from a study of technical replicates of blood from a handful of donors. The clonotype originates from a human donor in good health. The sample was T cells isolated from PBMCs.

CDR3 sequence: CASTMGRSPSYEQYF. The CDR3 nucleotides read TGTGCCAGCACCATGGGGAGAAGCCCCTCCTACGAGCAGTACTTC. The V gene is TRBV11-2, the J gene TRBJ2-7, with D tentatively TRBD2 (5 bases). Germline lookup yields CDR1 SGHAT and CDR2 FQNNGV. V shed 7 bases and J shed 0 bases, with 16 bases lying between them. This CDR3 has 15 amino acids.